The 32 T cell receptor beta chains reported below all come from one sample, sequenced in a study of regulatory T cells in long-lasting Graves disease. Combining iRepertoire HTBI primers with Arm-PCR of CDR3 regions, the authors built TCR beta libraries. A single record per CDR3 protein comes from TCRdb applying MiXCR to the multiplex PCR reads. The table includes fewer than 400,000 distinct CDR3 sequences, more than 20% detected once. Described time point: persistent/refractory GD, antithyroid drugs over 5 years with positive TRAb. PBMC-extracted RNA yielded the TCR library. The specimen was peripheral blood mononuclear cells (PBMCs), collected when the disease was refractory, from a patient treated with antithyroid drugs. The receptors come from a female donor with Graves disease.

The table lists this clonotype with a few counts. The V and J genes are TRBV6-1 and TRBJ2-3; D perhaps matches TRBD1 (6 bases). CDR1 is MNHNS, CDR2 SASEGT, per germline. Trimming removed 4 bases from V and 6 bases from J, with 11 bases in between. This CDR3 region has 13 residues. CDR3 bases: TGTGCCAGCAGTGCACAGGGCCGGGATACGCAGTATTTT. This gives the protein CASSAQGRDTQYF.

The rearrangement joins TRBV12-3 or TRBV12-4 to TRBJ2-1, with TRBD1 matching over 8 bases. The trim removed 6 bases at V and 14 bases at J, leaving 9 bases unmatched. The CDR3 has 12 amino acids. DNA for the CDR3: TGTGCCAGCAGACAAATTGGACAGGGCAAGTTCTTC. Its protein product is CASRQIGQGKFF.

This clonotype has ten or more counts. This rearrangement joins TRBV12-3 or TRBV12-4 to TRBJ1-2, with D unclear. Trimming cost V 3 bases and J 4 bases, with 15 bases left between them. The CDR3 has 15 amino acids. CDR3 sequence reads: CASSFSTLQLYGYTF. The CDR3 DNA reads as TGTGCCAGCAGTTTTAGTACTCTACAGCTCTATGGCTACACCTTC.

The chain uses TRBV7-9 and TRBJ2-5; 7 bases agree with TRBD1. V shed 6 bases, J shed 4 bases, and the junction held 8 bases outside the gene matches. Germline V lookup: CDR1 SEHNR, CDR2 FQNEAQ (reference sequence). This CDR3 contains 14 residues. In DNA form, the CDR3 reads TGTGCCAGCAGTACGAACAGGGGTGGAGAGACCCAGTACTTC. Protein product: CASSTNRGGETQYF. Full variable domain (missing parts from reference TRBV7-9 and TRBJ2-5): DTGVSQNPRHKITKRGQNVTFRCDPISEHNRLYWYRQTLGQGPEFLTYFQNEAQLEKSRLLSDRFSAERPKGSFSTLEIQRTEQGDSAMYLCASSTNRGGETQYFGPGTRLLVL.

Worth noting for this clonotype: A much larger clone differs by one base, so this may be a read error. The rearrangement joins TRBV7-2 to TRBJ2-5; 9 positions match TRBD2. J lost 9 bases, V lost 5 bases, and 13 bases had no gene match. The CDR3 covers 15 residues. From germline, CDR1 is SGHTA and CDR2 FQGNSA. CDR3 nucleotides: TGTGCCAGCAGCCCGAGGGGACTAGCCTGGGAGGCCCAGTACTTC. It yields the protein CASSPRGLAWEAQYF.

This clonotype was recorded at least ten times. This chain uses TRBV6-9 with TRBJ1-2; 9 positions agree with TRBD1. The CDR3 runs to 17 residues. Germline lookup yields CDR1 MNHGY and CDR2 SVAAGI. Trimming cost V 3 bases and J 8 bases; bases outside gene matches: 16. The CDR3 region has the DNA TGTGCCAGCAGTTACCCGGCTTCCTCCGGGACAGGGTACGGCTACACCTTC. This codes for CASSYPASSGTGYGYTF.

The chain employs TRBV7-6 and TRBJ2-6, with 7 bases aligning to TRBD1. This CDR3 is built from 16 residues. Germline V gene lookup returns CDR1 SGHVS and CDR2 FNYEAQ. The V and J ends lost 9 bases and 3 bases, in that order; junction bases with no gene match: 11. The CDR3 is CASASQGWYGANVLTF. CDR3 nucleotides: TGTGCCAGTGCCTCACAGGGGTGGTATGGGGCCAACGTCCTGACTTTC.

This clonotype was counted only a few times. V usage is TRBV3-1 and J usage is TRBJ1-1, with TRBD1 identical over 8 bases. V lost 2 bases, J lost 0 bases, and 5 bases stayed unmatched. Per germline, CDR1 LGHDT and CDR2 YNNKEL (reference sequence). This CDR3 has 16 amino acids. CDR3 amino acids: CASSQLTGGLNTEAFF. The CDR3 DNA reads as TGTGCCAGCAGCCAACTTACAGGGGGACTGAACACTGAAGCTTTCTTT.

This clonotype was observed a handful of times. The rearrangement uses TRBV12-3 or TRBV12-4 and TRBJ1-1; possibly TRBD1 for D (5 bases). The length of the CDR3 is 15 residues. V lost 4 bases, J lost 10 bases, and 22 bases lay in between. The CDR3, as DNA: TGTGCCAGCAGTTACCAACCGACGTCGCAGGGCGCAGCTTTCTTT. It yields the protein CASSYQPTSQGAAFF.

The V and J genes are TRBV4-3 and TRBJ2-3; D gene ambiguous. This CDR3 has 18 residues. V was trimmed by 0 bases and J by 2 bases, leaving 18 bases between them. Germline V CDR1 and CDR2: LGHNA, YSLEER. The CDR3 DNA reads as TGCGCCAGCAGCCAAGATCTTCAGGCCCCGCTGGCCACAGATACGCAGTATTTT. Translated, it gives CASSQDLQAPLATDTQYF.

The chain carries TRBV7-9 and TRBJ2-5; 12 positions match TRBD2. V was pared by 1 base and J by 5 bases, with 2 bases of the junction left unmatched. Germline assignment: CDR1 SEHNR and CDR2 FQNEAQ (reference sequence). The length of the CDR3 is 15 residues. In DNA form, the CDR3 reads TGTGCCAGCAGCTTAGAGACTAGCGGGAGTGAGACCCAGTACTTC. Its translation: CASSLETSGSETQYF.

This clonotype was seen only a few times. The chain has TRBV27 and TRBJ1-1, with no clear D. Germline-derived CDR1 and CDR2 are MNHEY and SMNVEV (reference sequence). V lost 5 bases to trimming and J lost 6 bases, with 16 bases between them. The CDR3 is made up of 14 amino acids. CDR3: CASSAGSGVAEAFF. CDR3 sequence (DNA): TGTGCCAGCAGTGCCGGGAGCGGGGTCGCTGAAGCTTTCTTT.

This clonotype was observed a few times. J is TRBJ2-5 and V is TRBV7-9, with no clear D. The CDR3 consists of 15 residues. Germline values: CDR1 SEHNR, CDR2 FQNEAQ (reference sequence). Between the trimmed V and J ends, which lost 3 bases and 2 bases, there was a span of 13 bases. For the CDR3, the DNA is TGTGCCAGCAGCTTGAGCAGTCGGATACAAGAGACCCAGTACTTC. It yields the protein CASSLSSRIQETQYF. Filled out from reference TRBV7-9 and TRBJ2-5, the complete variable domain reads DTGVSQNPRHKITKRGQNVTFRCDPISEHNRLYWYRQTLGQGPEFLTYFQNEAQLEKSRLLSDRFSAERPKGSFSTLEIQRTEQGDSAMYLCASSLSSRIQETQYFGPGTRLLVL.

This clonotype was recorded once. The gene calls are TRBV19 and TRBJ1-2, with D unclear. CDR3 size: 13 residues. Germline V CDR1 and CDR2: LNHDA, SQIVND (reference sequence). Trimming removed 7 bases from V and 2 bases from J, with 11 bases in between. The CDR3 DNA follows: TGTGCCAGTAATTCCCTGCTGAACTATGGCTACACCTTC. Encoded protein: CASNSLLNYGYTF.

This clonotype was observed a handful of times. CDR3 sequence (DNA): TGTGCCAGCTCACCTAGTACTAGCGGAATCGGGGAGCTGTTTTTT. It specifies CASSPSTSGIGELFF. The J gene is TRBJ2-2, the V gene TRBV18, with 8 bases aligning to TRBD2. CDR3 length: 15 amino acids. CDR1 is KGHSH and CDR2 is LQKENI in the germline V gene. The ends lost 3 bases at V and 7 bases at J; junction bases unmatched: 7.

This clonotype was detected many times. V and J are TRBV27 and TRBJ1-2, with unresolved D. Germline CDR1 reads MNHEY; CDR2 reads SMNVEV (reference sequence). There are 15 residues in the CDR3. Trimming left V 2 bases short and J 0 bases short, with 10 bases between. CDR3 amino acids: CASSLEAGANYGYTF. CDR3 coding DNA: TGTGCCAGCAGTTTAGAGGCAGGAGCTAACTATGGCTACACCTTC.

This clonotype was counted at least ten times. The chain combines TRBV7-8 with TRBJ2-7; 7 nucleotides agree with TRBD2. The CDR3 loop spans 14 amino acids. The V gene end was trimmed by 2 bases and the J gene end by 5 bases; junction bases not matched to a gene: 6. Per germline, CDR1 SGHVS and CDR2 FQNEAQ. The CDR3 loop reads CASSLFGRLDEQYF. The CDR3 DNA reads as TGTGCCAGCAGCTTATTCGGGAGGCTCGACGAGCAGTACTTC.

The table lists this clonotype with many counts. The chain links TRBV7-2 to TRBJ2-7; tentatively, D is TRBD1 (5 bases). CDR3 length: 14 amino acids. Germline V CDR1 and CDR2: SGHTA, FQGNSA. Trimming cost V 5 bases and J 2 bases, with 13 bases left between them. The CDR3 DNA follows: TGTGCCAGCAGCCCACGGAAGGGGACCTACGAGCAGTACTTC. Translated: CASSPRKGTYEQYF. Supplemented by reference TRBV7-2 and TRBJ2-7, the full variable domain reads GAGVSQSPSNKVTEKGKDVELRCDPISGHTALYWYRQSLGQGLEFLIYFQGNSAPDKSGLPSDRFSAERTGGSVSTLTIQRTQQEDSAVYLCASSPRKGTYEQYFGPGTRLTVT.

This clonotype was counted a few times. The rearrangement joins TRBV11-2 to TRBJ1-5; D possibly corresponds to TRBD1 (6 bases). From germline, CDR1 is SGHAT and CDR2 FQNNGV. The V end lost 5 bases, the J end lost 8 bases, and 13 bases lay between the germline ends. The CDR3 consists of 13 residues. Here the CDR3 reads CASSRGGREPQHF. The CDR3 nucleotides are TGTGCCAGCAGCCGCGGGGGCAGGGAGCCCCAGCATTTT.

This clonotype has a handful of counts. The chain recombines TRBV3-1 with TRBJ1-1; tentatively, D is TRBD1 (5 bases). Trimming took 1 base from V and 1 from J, leaving 10 bases between them. CDR1 is LGHDT, CDR2 YNNKEL, per germline (reference sequence). This CDR3 is 15 amino acids long. The CDR3 DNA reads as TGTGCCAGCAGCCAAGGTGGGACTAGGAACACTGAAGCTTTCTTT. This translates into CASSQGGTRNTEAFF.

The chain employs TRBV29-1 and TRBJ2-7; D is perhaps TRBD1 (6 bases). This CDR3 has 14 residues. Per the germline V gene, CDR1 is SQVTM and CDR2 is ANQGSEA. The V end was cut by 7 bases, the J end by 3 bases, with 19 bases between. DNA of the CDR3: TGCAGCGCGCTGACAGGCGCTGAGGACTACGAGCAGTACTTC. As protein: CSALTGAEDYEQYF.

The chain is built from TRBV10-3 and TRBJ2-3; 8 bases align to TRBD2. The length of the CDR3 is 15 residues. Per germline, CDR1 ENHRY and CDR2 SYGVKD. Losses at the gene ends were 6 bases for V and 1 base for J; bases not matched to a gene: 6. The DNA for the CDR3 is TGTGCCATCAGGCGAGCGGGAGTGGGCACAGATACGCAGTATTTT. It translates to CAIRRAGVGTDTQYF.

In its sample, this clonotype was seen many times. The chain combines TRBV7-2 with TRBJ1-1; D remains unclear. Trimming cost V 4 bases and J 1 base, with 16 bases left between them. CDR1 is SGHTA, CDR2 FQGNSA, per germline. The CDR3 length is 16 residues. This CDR3 reads CASSYRPAGENTEAFF. The CDR3 DNA follows: TGTGCCAGCAGCTACAGACCGGCCGGAGAGAACACTGAAGCTTTCTTT.

This clonotype showed up just once. The chain uses TRBV12-3 or TRBV12-4 and TRBJ2-2; the match to TRBD1 covers 7 bases. The junction had 13 bases not matched to a gene; V was cut back by 8 bases and J by 4 bases. This CDR3 is 16 amino acids long. Written as DNA, the CDR3 is TGTGCCAGCGGTACTGGGACAGCCTTTCTCACCGGGGAGCTGTTTTTT. This encodes CASGTGTAFLTGELFF.

This clonotype was detected many times. The V call is TRBV5-1, the J call TRBJ2-7, with 9 bases matching TRBD1. CDR1 SGHRS and CDR2 YFSETQ come from the germline V gene. The CDR3 is 14 residues long. J was trimmed by 5 bases and V by 6 bases; bases with no gene match: 9. CDR3: CASKPGQGYDEQYF. The CDR3 DNA reads TGCGCCAGCAAACCGGGACAGGGCTACGACGAGCAGTACTTC.

This chain joins TRBV2 and TRBJ1-5, with 8 nucleotides matching TRBD1. With 5 bases clipped from V and 2 bases from J, the junction kept 8 bases outside the gene matches. Looked up from germline, CDR1 is SNHLY and CDR2 is FYNNEI. This CDR3 has 16 amino acids. CDR3 DNA sequence: TGTGCCAGCAGTTTACAGGGGGGAAGCGGCAATCAGCCCCAGCATTTT. Its protein product is CASSLQGGSGNQPQHF.

This clonotype was recorded many times. This rearrangement joins TRBV11-2 to TRBJ2-7; 10 bases are shared with TRBD2. Trimming at V came to 6 bases and at J to 0 bases, leaving 2 bases not matched to a gene. In germline, CDR1 is SGHAT, CDR2 FQNNGV. The CDR3 is made up of 14 amino acids. The DNA for the CDR3 is TGTGCCAGCAGTCTAGCGGGAGTCTCCTACGAGCAGTACTTC. Protein product: CASSLAGVSYEQYF.

This clonotype appeared a few times. Since a much larger clone is just one base distant, this may be a read error. The chain joins TRBV11-2 to TRBJ1-1; D not resolved. Germline V lookup: CDR1 SGHAT, CDR2 FQNNGV. The CDR3 spans 12 residues. The CDR3 reads CASGLAGREAFF. The CDR3 DNA follows: TGTGCCAGCGGCTTAGCTGGAAGGGAAGCTTTCTTT.

This clonotype has just a few counts. The rearrangement links TRBV20-1 to TRBJ2-7, with no clear D. In germline, CDR1 is DFQATT, CDR2 SNEGSKA (reference sequence). This CDR3 is 13 amino acids long. V lost 3 bases, J lost 2 bases, and 11 bases lay in between. CDR3 DNA: TGCAGTGCTAGTAGTTTCGGCCCCTACGAGCAGTACTTC. Protein sequence: CSASSFGPYEQYF.

This clonotype was seen ten or more times. The J gene is TRBJ1-1, the V gene TRBV6-1, with D perhaps matching TRBD1 (6 bases). The CDR3 loop spans 13 amino acids. CDR1 is MNHNS and CDR2 is SASEGT in the germline V gene. The germline V and J ends were trimmed by 6 bases and 5 bases, with 13 bases remaining between them. The DNA of the CDR3 is TGTGCCAGCAGAACAGGGACCGCTACTGAAGCTTTCTTT. This translates into CASRTGTATEAFF.

The chain links TRBV4-1 to TRBJ2-3; no reliable D call. V gave up 1 base and J gave up 2 bases, with 7 bases separating them. CDR1 and CDR2 (germline): MGHRA, YSYEKL. This CDR3 is built from 14 residues. CDR3 DNA sequence: TGCGCCAGCAGCCAAGTGACCACCACAGATACGCAGTATTTT. Its translation: CASSQVTTTDTQYF.

The table lists this clonotype with many counts. The rearrangement joins TRBV12-5 to TRBJ1-1; perhaps TRBD1 as D (5 bases). The CDR3 is 13 amino acids. Germline assignment: CDR1 LGHNT and CDR2 FRNRAP. V was trimmed by 2 bases and J by 6 bases, leaving 10 bases between them. Here the CDR3 DNA reads TGTGCTAGTGGTTTGAGGGACTACCCTGAAGCTTTCTTT. Amino acid sequence: CASGLRDYPEAFF.